This T cell receptor (beta chain) came from a study of shared clonotypes between healthy human individuals. This clone was detected a few times. The V end was cut by 8 bases, the J end by 1 base, with 11 bases between. The CDR3 length is 12 residues. The germline V gene has CDR1 SQVTM and CDR2 ANQGSEA. The test was conducted at deep level. Repertoires were generated with immunoSEQ multiplex PCR, while TCRdb's copy carries only in-frame clones and drops some. The sample lists about 1.1 million clones, 75% to 85% occurring once. V gene TRBV29-1 combines with J gene TRBJ1-1, with a possible D match to TRBD1 (5 bases). The source is a man between 18 and 35 years old in good health. Some clones in this sample may be carry-over from other donors' samples. Material: memory CD4+ T cells from PBMCs. As for subset: CD45RA-negative fraction. The CDR3 sequence: CSFLTANTEAFF. The CDR3 region has the DNA TGCAGCTTCTTGACAGCGAACACTGAAGCTTTCTTT.